This T cell receptor beta chain was captured in a study of blood T cell repertoires in COVID-19. On the study more broadly: Italy, Spain and the United States were the sources of the convalescent and acute COVID-19 samples. From T cells, B-cell-depleted T cells, or PBMCs came the material, which was cDNA or gDNA.

V gave up 4 bases and J gave up 15 bases; unmatched junction bases: 15. The germline V gene has CDR1 SGHTS and CDR2 YDEGEE. The CDR3 length is 15 residues. How the authors handled the data: From reference gene primer amplification, estimates of nucleated cell counts were derived. TCRdb's table, derived via immunoSEQ multiplex PCR, lists solely in-frame clones and lacks some. V and J calls and clone size are given by that table; D and trimming were obtained from the DNA. The sample has roughly 430,000 clones, 70% to 90% seen once. Participant ages covered 18 to 89 years across 24 US areas. Specimen: PBMCs or T cells enriched from blood (not recorded which). The J gene is TRBJ2-1, the V gene TRBV5-8; 11 bases are a match to TRBD2. The sequence was obtained from a woman aged 40 to 49 with acute COVID-19. The CDR3 reads CASSQTLAGAKRGFF. CDR3 DNA: TGTGCCAGCAGCCAGACACTAGCGGGGGCGAAAAGGGGGTTCTTC. Full variable domain (remainder filled in from reference TRBV5-8 and TRBJ2-1): EAGVTQSPTHLIKTRGQQATLRCSPISGHTSVYWYQQALGLGLQFLLWYDEGEERNRGNFPPRFSGRQFPNYSSELNVNALELEDSALYLCASSQTLAGAKRGFFGPGTRLTVL.